This entry concerns a single T cell receptor beta chain. The germline V gene encodes CDR1 SGDLS and CDR2 YYNGEE. The CDR3 is 15 residues long. V was clipped by 3 bases and J by 1 base, with 13 bases between them. The data stem from a study of blood T cell repertoires in COVID-19. Here immunoSEQ multiplex PCR was the method, and the copy in TCRdb shows in-frame clones only, minus some. The sample lists 110,000 or so clones, around 80% occurring once. The chain has TRBV9 and TRBJ2-5; D possibly corresponds to TRBD2 (6 bases). The sample consisted of peripheral blood. The receptor was derived from a man in his sixties or seventies with acute or convalescent COVID-19. CDR3 amino acids: CASSASAGLQETQYF. CDR3 in DNA: TGTGCCAGCAGCGCCTCGGCGGGGCTCCAAGAGACCCAGTACTTC.